This TCR beta chain derives from a study of regulatory T cells in long-lasting Graves disease. Overall study findings and caveats: Persistent Graves' patients showed a TCR diversity that was lower than that of newly diagnosed ones.

Arm-PCR with iRepertoire HTBI primers amplified the CDR3 regions for these TCR beta libraries. TCRdb itself ran the multiplex PCR reads through MiXCR, one entry per CDR3 protein. The table has about 240,000 distinct CDR3 sequences, around 20% seen once; the top ten hold around 14%. The CDR3 spans 13 residues. The V gene's germline CDR1 is SGHTA and CDR2 FQGNSA. V gave up 0 bases and J gave up 6 bases, with 8 bases separating them. The time point here: newly diagnosed GD, antithyroid drugs for less than 3 months. RNA isolated from PBMCs was used to make the TCR library. This clonotype was found a few times. Its target is unknown.

The receptor comes from a female donor with Graves disease. The V gene is TRBV7-2, the J gene TRBJ1-2; weak D call: TRBD1 (6 bases). This specimen was peripheral blood mononuclear cells (PBMCs), taken at new diagnosis, from a patient treated with antithyroid drugs. CDR3 bases: TGTGCCAGCAGCTTAGCCTACAGGGATGGCTACACCTTC. This encodes CASSLAYRDGYTF.